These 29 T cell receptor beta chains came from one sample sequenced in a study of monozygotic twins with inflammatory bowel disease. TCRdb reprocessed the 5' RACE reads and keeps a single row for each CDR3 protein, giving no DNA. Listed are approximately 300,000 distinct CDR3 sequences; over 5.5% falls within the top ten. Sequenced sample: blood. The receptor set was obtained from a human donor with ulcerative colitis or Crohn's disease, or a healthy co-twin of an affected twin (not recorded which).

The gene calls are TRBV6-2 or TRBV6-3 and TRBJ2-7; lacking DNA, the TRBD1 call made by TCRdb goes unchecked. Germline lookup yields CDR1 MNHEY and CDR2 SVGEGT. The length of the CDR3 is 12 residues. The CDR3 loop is CASNNQGYEQYF.

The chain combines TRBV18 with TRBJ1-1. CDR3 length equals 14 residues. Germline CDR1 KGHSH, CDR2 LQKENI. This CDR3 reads CASSPPGTVTEAFF.

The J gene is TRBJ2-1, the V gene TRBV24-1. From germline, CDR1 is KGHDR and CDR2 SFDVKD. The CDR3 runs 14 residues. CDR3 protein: CASDNIGSYNEQFF.

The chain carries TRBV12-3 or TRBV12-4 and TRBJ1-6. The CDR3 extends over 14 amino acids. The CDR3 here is CASSLLEGLSPLHF.

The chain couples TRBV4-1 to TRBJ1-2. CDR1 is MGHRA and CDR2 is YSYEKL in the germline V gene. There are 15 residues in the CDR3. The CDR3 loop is CASSSPEGSNYGYTF.

CDR3 residues: CASSQGGAGANVLTF. The V gene is TRBV14, the J gene TRBJ2-6. Germline CDR1 SGHDN, CDR2 FVKESK. There are 15 residues in the CDR3.

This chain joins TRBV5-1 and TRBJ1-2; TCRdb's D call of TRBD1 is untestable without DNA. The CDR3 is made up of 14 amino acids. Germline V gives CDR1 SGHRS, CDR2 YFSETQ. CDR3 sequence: CASSLGTSVYGYTF.

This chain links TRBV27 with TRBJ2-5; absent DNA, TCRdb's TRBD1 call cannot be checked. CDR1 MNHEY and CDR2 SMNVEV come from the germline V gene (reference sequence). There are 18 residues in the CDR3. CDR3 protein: CASSKRGQGSPSQETQYF.

The CDR3 is CASSLWYSGANVLTF. The rearrangement links TRBV5-1 to TRBJ2-6. Germline CDR1 reads SGHRS; CDR2 reads YFSETQ. The CDR3 sequence is 15 residues long.

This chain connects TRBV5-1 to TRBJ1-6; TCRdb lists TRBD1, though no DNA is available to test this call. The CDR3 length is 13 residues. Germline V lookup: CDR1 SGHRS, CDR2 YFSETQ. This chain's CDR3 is CASSRTADSPLHF.

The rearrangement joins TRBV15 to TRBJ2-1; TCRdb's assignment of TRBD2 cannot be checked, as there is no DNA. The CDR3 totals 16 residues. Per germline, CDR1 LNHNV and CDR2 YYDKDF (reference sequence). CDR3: CATSRSRRKDYNEQFF.

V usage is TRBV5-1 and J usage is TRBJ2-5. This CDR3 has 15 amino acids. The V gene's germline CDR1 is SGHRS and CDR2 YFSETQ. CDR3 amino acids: CASSLVVGTQETQYF.

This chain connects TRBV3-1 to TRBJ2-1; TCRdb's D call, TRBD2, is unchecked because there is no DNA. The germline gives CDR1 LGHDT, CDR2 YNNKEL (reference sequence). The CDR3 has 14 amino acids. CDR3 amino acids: CASSPPPLSNEQFF.

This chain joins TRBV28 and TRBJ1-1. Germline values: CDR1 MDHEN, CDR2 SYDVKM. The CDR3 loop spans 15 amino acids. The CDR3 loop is CAGSGRSPRGAEAFF. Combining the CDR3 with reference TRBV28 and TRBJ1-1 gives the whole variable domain DVKVTQSSRYLVKRTGEKVFLECVQDMDHENMFWYRQDPGLGLRLIYFSYDVKMKEKGDIPEGYSVSREKKERFSLILESASTNQTSMYLCAGSGRSPRGAEAFFGQGTRLTVV.

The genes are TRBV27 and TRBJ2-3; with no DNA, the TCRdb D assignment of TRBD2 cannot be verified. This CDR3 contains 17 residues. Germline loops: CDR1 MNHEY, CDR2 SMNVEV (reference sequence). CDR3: CASSLSPLAGSTDTQYF.

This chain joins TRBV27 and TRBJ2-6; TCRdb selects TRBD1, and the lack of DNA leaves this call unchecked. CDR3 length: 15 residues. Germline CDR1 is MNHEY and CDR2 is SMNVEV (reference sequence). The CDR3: CASSSARLGANVLTF.

The CDR3 spells CASRPSIGGGGYTF. V is TRBV7-2 and J is TRBJ1-2. Germline-derived CDR1 and CDR2 are SGHTA and FQGNSA. The CDR3 sequence is 14 residues long.

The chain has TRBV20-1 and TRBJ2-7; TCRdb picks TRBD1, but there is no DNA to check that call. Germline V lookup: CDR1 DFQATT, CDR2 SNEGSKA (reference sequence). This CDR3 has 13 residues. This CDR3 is CSAATDRTYEQYF.

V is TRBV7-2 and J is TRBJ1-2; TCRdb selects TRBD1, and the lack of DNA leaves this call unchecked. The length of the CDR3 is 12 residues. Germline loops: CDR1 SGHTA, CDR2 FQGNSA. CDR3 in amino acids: CASRGGLYGYTF.

The CDR3 loop reads CASSQGAIYEQYF. The chain joins TRBV3-1 to TRBJ2-7. The V gene's germline CDR1 is LGHDT and CDR2 YNNKEL (reference sequence). This CDR3 spans 13 amino acids.

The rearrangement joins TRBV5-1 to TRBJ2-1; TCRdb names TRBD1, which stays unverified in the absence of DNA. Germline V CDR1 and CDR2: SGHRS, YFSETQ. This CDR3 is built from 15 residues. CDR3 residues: CASSPRGLSYNEQFF.

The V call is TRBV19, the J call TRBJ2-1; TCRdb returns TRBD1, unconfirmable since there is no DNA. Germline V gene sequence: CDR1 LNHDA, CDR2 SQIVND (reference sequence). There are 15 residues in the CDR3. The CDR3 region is CASSTDRGRYNEQFF.

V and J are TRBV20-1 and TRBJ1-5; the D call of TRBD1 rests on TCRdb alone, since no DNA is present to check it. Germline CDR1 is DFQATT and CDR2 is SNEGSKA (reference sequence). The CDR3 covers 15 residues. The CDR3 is CSARDGTGEGQPQHF.

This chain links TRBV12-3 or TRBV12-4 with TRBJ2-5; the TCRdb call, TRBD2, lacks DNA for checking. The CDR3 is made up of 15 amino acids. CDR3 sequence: CASSTPGTSEETQYF.

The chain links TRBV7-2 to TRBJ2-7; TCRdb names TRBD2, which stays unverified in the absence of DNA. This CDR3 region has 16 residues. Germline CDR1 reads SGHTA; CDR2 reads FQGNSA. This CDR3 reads CASSTPREVKPYEQYF.

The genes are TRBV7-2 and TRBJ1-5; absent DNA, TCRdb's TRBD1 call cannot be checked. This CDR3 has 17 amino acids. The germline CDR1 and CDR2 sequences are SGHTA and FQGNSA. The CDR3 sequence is CASSLGLDRGGIQPQHF. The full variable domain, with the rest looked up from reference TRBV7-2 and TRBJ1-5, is GAGVSQSPSNKVTEKGKDVELRCDPISGHTALYWYRQSLGQGLEFLIYFQGNSAPDKSGLPSDRFSAERTGGSVSTLTIQRTQQEDSAVYLCASSLGLDRGGIQPQHFGDGTRLSIL.

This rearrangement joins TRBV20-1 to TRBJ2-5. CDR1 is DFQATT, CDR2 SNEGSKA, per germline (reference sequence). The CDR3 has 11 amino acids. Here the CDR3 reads CSKRRQETQYF.

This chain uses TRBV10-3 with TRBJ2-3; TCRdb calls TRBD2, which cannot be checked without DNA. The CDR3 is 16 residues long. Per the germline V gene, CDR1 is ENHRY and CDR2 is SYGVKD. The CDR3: CAISSTSGRAADTQYF.

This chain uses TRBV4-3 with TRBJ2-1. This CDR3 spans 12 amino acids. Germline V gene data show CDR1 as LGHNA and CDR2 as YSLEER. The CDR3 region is CASSQHRNEQFF.